A single sample is the source of the 24 T cell receptor beta chains below, sequenced in a study of spatial heterogeneity in lung cancer (dated by TCRdb to the late 2010s). The library was generated by 5' RACE. Sequenced on a NextSeq 500. TCRdb itself trimmed the public reads at Q25 with fastp, ran MiXCR and retained productive beta chains. CDR3 protein sequences are deduplicated, and each keeps its most common genes and DNA. The sample records tens of thousands of distinct CDR3 sequences, 15% to 25% of which are singletons. Less than 7.5% of the sample rests with the top ten. The sample's time point label is to be understood as: sample taken at primary tumor resection. Without any cell sorting, TCR sequencing was performed on whole RNA extracted either from tumor and nontumor lung tissue or from cryopreserved PBMC samples. The sample was PBMCs, taken at surgery. The origin of the receptors is a male donor with early-stage non-small cell lung cancer.

This clonotype was seen more than once but under ten times. The chain has TRBV10-3 and TRBJ2-1; 9 bases align to TRBD2. J lost 4 bases, V lost 6 bases, and 4 bases had no gene match. Germline lookup yields CDR1 ENHRY and CDR2 SYGVKD. This CDR3 has 14 amino acids. For the CDR3, the DNA is TGTGCCATCAGGGCTAGCGGGGAGTACAATGAGCAGTTCTTC. Encoded protein: CAIRASGEYNEQFF.

In this sample, this clonotype turned up a few times. This sequence joins TRBV4-2 and TRBJ2-1, with D perhaps TRBD2 (6 bases). Trimming took off 0 bases at V and 0 bases at J, with 9 bases between the two ends. Per germline, CDR1 LGHNA and CDR2 YNFKEQ. CDR3 size: 16 residues. DNA of the CDR3: TGTGCCAGCAGCCAAGATGGGAGGAGCTCCTACAATGAGCAGTTCTTC. This encodes CASSQDGRSSYNEQFF.

This chain connects TRBV19 to TRBJ2-7, with a possible D match to TRBD2 (5 bases). Germline V gene sequence: CDR1 LNHDA, CDR2 SQIVND (reference sequence). The germline V and J ends were trimmed by 1 base and 3 bases, with 13 bases remaining between them. The CDR3 is 15 residues long. The CDR3 sequence is CASSIALDSIYEQYF. As DNA, the CDR3 is TGTGCCAGTAGTATAGCCCTGGACTCGATCTACGAGCAGTACTTC.

This clonotype was detected only a few times. The gene calls are TRBV10-3 and TRBJ2-2; 7 bases agree with TRBD1. The CDR3 covers 15 residues. From germline, CDR1 is ENHRY and CDR2 SYGVKD. The V segment lost 0 bases and the J segment 6 bases; nucleotides outside the gene matches: 4. The DNA for the CDR3 is TGTGCCATCAGTGAGTCGACACAGGGGTCCGGGGAGCTGTTTTTT. This codes for CAISESTQGSGELFF.

V usage is TRBV4-3 and J usage is TRBJ2-2; D remains ambiguous. CDR3 size: 14 residues. V dropped 2 bases and J dropped 3 bases, with 7 bases sitting between them. Germline CDR1 reads LGHNA; CDR2 reads YSLEER. The CDR3 DNA reads TGCGCCAGCAGCCAATCATCAGACACCGGGGAGCTGTTTTTT. It yields the protein CASSQSSDTGELFF.

This clonotype was observed at least ten times. The rearrangement joins TRBV28 to TRBJ2-7; possible D gene TRBD1, 5 bases. The CDR3 is 15 amino acids. V lost 4 bases, J lost 3 bases, and 16 bases lay in between. Per germline, CDR1 MDHEN and CDR2 SYDVKM. CDR3 region: CASSSSRIDSYEQYF. The CDR3 nucleotides are TGTGCCAGCAGTTCGAGCAGGATTGACAGCTACGAGCAGTACTTC.

This clonotype was seen just once. This chain uses TRBV28 with TRBJ2-7; D is perhaps TRBD2 (5 bases). Germline assignment: CDR1 MDHEN and CDR2 SYDVKM. CDR3 length: 15 residues. The V end was cut by 2 bases, the J end by 7 bases, with 18 bases between. DNA for the CDR3: TGTGCCAGCAGTTTAGCCCGACTACAGCGTAGGGAGCAGTACTTC. Protein sequence: CASSLARLQRREQYF. The variable domain in full, with the rest retrieved from reference TRBV28 and TRBJ2-7, is DVKVTQSSRYLVKRTGEKVFLECVQDMDHENMFWYRQDPGLGLRLIYFSYDVKMKEKGDIPEGYSVSREKKERFSLILESASTNQTSMYLCASSLARLQRREQYFGPGTRLTVT.

This clonotype was seen a handful of times. The chain couples TRBV3-1 to TRBJ2-1, with 8 bases aligning to TRBD2. From germline, CDR1 is LGHDT and CDR2 YNNKEL (reference sequence). The junction had 7 bases not matched to a gene; V was cut back by 2 bases and J by 10 bases. CDR3 length: 14 amino acids. The CDR3 here is CASSQQLAAQEQFF. The CDR3 DNA reads as TGTGCCAGCAGCCAACAACTAGCGGCGCAGGAGCAGTTCTTC.

This clonotype has only a few counts. The gene calls are TRBV7-9 and TRBJ1-3, with TRBD1 matching over 7 bases. This CDR3 contains 16 residues. Germline values: CDR1 SEHNR, CDR2 FQNEAQ (reference sequence). With V trimmed by 5 bases and J by 0 bases, 7 bases remained unmatched. CDR3 residues: CASSIGTVLSGNTIYF. The CDR3 nucleotides are TGTGCCAGCAGCATAGGGACAGTTCTCTCTGGAAACACCATATATTTT. Looking up the rest from reference TRBV7-9 and TRBJ1-3 gives the full variable domain: DTGVSQNPRHKITKRGQNVTFRCDPISEHNRLYWYRQTLGQGPEFLTYFQNEAQLEKSRLLSDRFSAERPKGSFSTLEIQRTEQGDSAMYLCASSIGTVLSGNTIYFGEGSWLTVV.

This clonotype was seen more than once but under ten times. The germline gene is not matched at one end of the junction; a read error may be the cause. The chain combines TRBV18 with TRBJ2-5; D is ambiguous. The CDR3 consists of 15 residues. Germline V CDR1 and CDR2: KGHSH, LQKENI. The CDR3 nucleotides read TGTGCCAGTTCACCACCCCCTCCCCCTGGGGAGACCCAGTACTTC. Amino acids: CASSPPPPPGETQYF.

This clonotype was picked up many times. The V call is TRBV10-3, the J call TRBJ1-2, with 8 bases aligning to TRBD1. Germline CDR1 ENHRY, CDR2 SYGVKD. This CDR3 is 13 amino acids long. The V gene end was trimmed by 8 bases and the J gene end by 4 bases; junction bases not matched to a gene: 6. The CDR3 region has the DNA TGTGCCATCCGGGACAGGCTGGTCTATGGCTACACCTTC. It is translated as CAIRDRLVYGYTF.

This clonotype was counted between two and nine times. The chain carries TRBV5-6 and TRBJ2-7; D gene uncertain. This CDR3 is 13 amino acids long. Per the germline V gene, CDR1 is SGHDT and CDR2 is YYEEEE. Trimming left V 1 base short and J 0 bases short, with 5 bases between. The CDR3 bases are TGTGCCAGCAGCTTGTTCTCCTCCTACGAGCAGTACTTC. Its translation is CASSLFSSYEQYF.

This clonotype was seen a handful of times. This chain links TRBV6-6 with TRBJ1-1, with D maybe TRBD1 (5 bases). Germline CDR1 MNHNY, CDR2 SVGAGI (reference sequence). The CDR3 has 16 amino acids. Trimming stripped 6 bases from V and 4 bases from J, with 21 bases between. The CDR3 reads CASSPPVGIGGTEAFF. The CDR3 bases are TGTGCCAGCAGCCCGCCTGTTGGGATCGGGGGCACTGAAGCTTTCTTT.

This rearrangement joins TRBV12-5 to TRBJ2-1; D gene unclear. The CDR3 has 12 residues. CDR1 and CDR2 from the germline V gene are LGHNT and FRNRAP. V was trimmed by 1 base and J by 5 bases, leaving 3 bases between them. This CDR3 is CASGLGNNEQFF. In nucleotides, the CDR3 is TGTGCTAGTGGTTTGGGCAACAATGAGCAGTTCTTC. The variable domain in full, completed from reference TRBV12-5 and TRBJ2-1, reads DARVTQTPRHKVTEMGQEVTMRCQPILGHNTVFWYRQTMMQGLELLAYFRNRAPLDDSGMPKDRFSAEMPDATLATLKIQPSEPRDSAVYFCASGLGNNEQFFGPGTRLTVL.

The chain combines TRBV21-1 with TRBJ1-2. TRBV21-1 is recorded as a pseudogene. CDR3 size: 16 residues. CDR3 sequence (DNA): TGTGCCAGCAGCAAAGGATTGTCCCTCCCCAACTATGGCTACACCTTC. It specifies CASSKGLSLPNYGYTF.

This clonotype came up many times. The chain couples TRBV4-3 to TRBJ1-2; tentatively, D is TRBD1 (5 bases). This CDR3 has 14 amino acids. The V end lost 5 bases, the J end lost 8 bases, and 18 bases lay between the germline ends. Germline V gene sequence: CDR1 LGHNA, CDR2 YSLEER. The CDR3, as DNA: TGCGCCAGCAGCTCTGCCCGAGGGGCGAGAGGCTACACCTTC. This codes for CASSSARGARGYTF.

This clonotype has just a few counts. This rearrangement joins TRBV2 to TRBJ2-3, with D maybe TRBD1 (5 bases). Looked up from germline, CDR1 is SNHLY and CDR2 is FYNNEI. The ends were cut back, 10 bases at V and 0 bases at J, with 8 bases in the middle. This CDR3 comprises 12 residues. The CDR3 region has the DNA TGTGCCACAGGACAAAGCACAGATACGCAGTATTTT. Its translation: CATGQSTDTQYF.

This clonotype has just a few counts. The chain joins TRBV5-1 to TRBJ2-2; no clear D. Looked up from germline, CDR1 is SGHRS and CDR2 is YFSETQ. Trimming took off 1 base at V and 6 bases at J, with 10 bases between the two ends. CDR3 length: 14 residues. CDR3: CASSLLGEAGELFF. CDR3 bases: TGCGCCAGCAGCTTGTTAGGAGAAGCCGGGGAGCTGTTTTTT.

This clonotype was recorded a few times. The chain joins TRBV3-1 to TRBJ1-6, with TRBD1 matching over 9 bases. Per the germline V gene, CDR1 is LGHDT and CDR2 is YNNKEL (reference sequence). V trimming: 4 bases; J trimming: 7 bases; junction bases outside the gene matches: 5. This CDR3 region has 15 residues. The CDR3: CASSPRGQGNSPLHF. DNA for the CDR3: TGTGCCAGCAGCCCCCGAGGACAGGGGAATTCACCCCTCCACTTT.

This clonotype was recorded a few times. The J gene is TRBJ2-3, the V gene TRBV12-3 or TRBV12-4; TRBD1 matches 7 bases. V lost 3 bases to trimming and J lost 5 bases; unmatched junction nucleotides: 8. The CDR3 spans 15 residues. CDR3 bases: TGTGCCAGCAGTTTCGTACAGGGGACCGGAGATACGCAGTATTTT. Its translation: CASSFVQGTGDTQYF.

This clonotype showed up just a few times. This chain joins TRBV2 and TRBJ2-2; D is undetermined. The length of the CDR3 is 16 residues. V was clipped by 4 bases and J by 0 bases, with 12 bases between them. Germline CDR1 is SNHLY and CDR2 is FYNNEI. The CDR3 region has the DNA TGTGCCAGCAGTGTCGAAGAGCCTTCGAACACCGGGGAGCTGTTTTTT. It encodes CASSVEEPSNTGELFF.

This clonotype was detected ten times or more. This chain links TRBV5-1 with TRBJ2-2; D not resolved. Germline V lookup: CDR1 SGHRS, CDR2 YFSETQ. V shed 2 bases and J shed 3 bases, with 11 bases lying between them. CDR3 length equals 15 residues. CDR3 residues: CASSFLSRDTGELFF. In DNA, the CDR3 is TGCGCCAGCAGCTTTTTGAGTCGGGACACCGGGGAGCTGTTTTTT.

There are a few counts of this clonotype. This chain uses TRBV12-3 or TRBV12-4 with TRBJ2-1, with D possibly being TRBD2 (5 bases). The CDR3 is 12 amino acids. Trimming cost V 4 bases and J 16 bases, with 17 bases left between them. CDR3 DNA: TGTGCCAGCAGTTCCCAGACTTGGGAGAGATTCTTC. This translates into CASSSQTWERFF.

This clonotype appeared a few times. The chain employs TRBV7-9 and TRBJ2-3; tentative D call: TRBD2 (6 bases). Trimming removed 2 bases at V and 2 bases at J, with 11 bases between. Germline-derived CDR1 and CDR2 are SEHNR and FQNEAQ (reference sequence). The CDR3 is 15 amino acids. The CDR3 DNA is TGTGCCAGCAGCTTATCGGGCGGGGACACAGATACGCAGTATTTT. Protein: CASSLSGGDTDTQYF.